This paragraph reports one T cell receptor (beta chain). The source material, RNA transcripts, was used to amplify TCR beta CDR3 regions. The study used the HTBI primer set for a first-round RT-PCR of the TCR CDR3. Each CDR3 protein is one row after TCRdb ran MiXCR on the multiplex PCR reads. The sample shows roughly 280,000 distinct CDR3 sequences, approximately 21% of them seen only once. The data belong to a study of T cells in Graves' hyperthyroidism and ophthalmopathy. This CDR3 spans 13 amino acids. Germline-derived CDR1 and CDR2 are ENHRY and SYGVKD. Deletions cut 2 bases from V and 3 bases from J, with 7 bases between.

This chain links TRBV10-3 with TRBJ1-2, with TRBD1 as a possible D gene (5 bases). What was sequenced was blood. The origin of this receptor is a young man with Graves' ophthalmopathy. The CDR3 spells CAISEDSYYGYTF. The CDR3 nucleotides are TGTGCCATCAGTGAGGACAGCTACTATGGCTACACCTTC.